This TCR beta chain was sequenced during a study of cytomegalovirus exposure and HLA in healthy donors. At the level of the study: Across around 400 genotyped donors, approximately 80% landed in the Caucasian-associated ancestry cluster.

This CDR3 is built from 13 residues. With V trimmed by 6 bases and J by 7 bases, 5 bases remained unmatched. Per germline, CDR1 LNHDA and CDR2 SQIVND (reference sequence). 60 Vbeta and 13 Jbeta primers were used in PCR. Clones were sequenced by immunoSEQ multiplex PCR, and TCRdb holds only the in-frame ones, with some missing. Here the sample spans more than 95,000 clones, around 70% being singletons. Study results and caveats: Researchers reportedly found TCR beta sequences accurately predicted most subjects' HLA-A and HLA-B alleles.

The donors, nominally healthy at sampling, likely had unrecorded immune exposures. For this clone: Its cognate antigen is unknown.

The sequence derives from a woman in her fifties or sixties in good health and CMV-seropositive. Source material: PBMCs. This sequence joins TRBV19 and TRBJ1-4; 7 positions match TRBD1. CDR3 residues: CASSDRAGEKLFF. DNA for the CDR3: TGTGCCAGTAGCGACAGGGCAGGTGAAAAACTGTTTTTT.